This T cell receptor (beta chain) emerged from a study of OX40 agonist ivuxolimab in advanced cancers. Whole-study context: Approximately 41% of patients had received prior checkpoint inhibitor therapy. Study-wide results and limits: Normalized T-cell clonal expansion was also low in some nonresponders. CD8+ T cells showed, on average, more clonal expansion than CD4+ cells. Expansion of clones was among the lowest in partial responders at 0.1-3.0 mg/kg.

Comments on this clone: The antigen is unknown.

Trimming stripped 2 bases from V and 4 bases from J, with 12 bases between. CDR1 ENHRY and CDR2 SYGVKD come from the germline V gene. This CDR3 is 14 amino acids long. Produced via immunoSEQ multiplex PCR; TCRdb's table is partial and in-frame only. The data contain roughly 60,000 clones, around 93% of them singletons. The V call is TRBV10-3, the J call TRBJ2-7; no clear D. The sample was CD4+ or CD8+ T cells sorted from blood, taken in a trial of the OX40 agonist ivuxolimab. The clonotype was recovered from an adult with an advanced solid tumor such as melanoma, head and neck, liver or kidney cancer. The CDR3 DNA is TGTGCCATCAGTGAGAAAGGGAATACTTACGAGCAGTACTTC. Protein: CAISEKGNTYEQYF.